This paragraph covers one T cell receptor beta chain sequence. Data came from immunoSEQ multiplex PCR; TCRdb stores just in-frame clones and leaves some out. The sample carries tens of thousands of clones, over 70% recorded once. The CDR3 sequence is 16 residues long. CDR1 and CDR2 (germline): SEHNR, FQNEAQ (reference sequence). V shed 1 base and J shed 0 bases, with 11 bases lying between them. This sample is drawn from a study of OX40 agonist ivuxolimab in advanced cancers. Study as a whole: It was permissible to have had prior anti-PD-1, anti-PD-L1 or anti-CTLA-4 therapy, and approximately 40% had some.

The V call is TRBV7-9, the J call TRBJ2-3; TRBD1 might be the D (5 bases). Sequencing used CD4+ or CD8+ T cells sorted from blood, obtained in a trial of the OX40 agonist ivuxolimab. This TCR was sampled from an adult with an advanced solid tumor such as melanoma, head and neck, liver or kidney cancer. The CDR3 region is CASSLGQGTSTDTQYF. The CDR3 region has the DNA TGTGCCAGCAGCTTAGGGCAGGGCACTAGCACAGATACGCAGTATTTT.